This T cell receptor beta chain was observed in a study of T cells in tumors after PD-1 blockade. Study details: Patients received pembrolizumab 200 mg every 3 weeks or cemiplimab 350 mg every 2 weeks. Blood samples averaged around 110,000 templates (range about 21,000-260,000) and 36,536 unique clonotypes. During anti-PD-1 treatment, some patients continued daily vismodegib 150 mg.

Libraries were prepared by immunoSEQ multiplex PCR; TCRdb keeps only in-frame clonotypes and omits some of them. Here the sample spans some 48,000 clones, roughly 73% being singletons. With 6 bases clipped from V and 4 bases from J, the junction kept 2 bases outside the gene matches. The CDR3 has 12 residues. The source material was PBMCs, sampled before anti-PD-1 treatment. The V call is TRBV12-3 or TRBV12-4, the J call TRBJ2-5; 7 bases line up with TRBD1. The clonotype comes from a human donor with basal cell carcinoma. This chain's CDR3 is CASRRGPETQYF. The CDR3 coding sequence is TGTGCCAGCAGGAGGGGGCCAGAGACCCAGTACTTC.